This TCR beta chain was sequenced during a study of blood T cell repertoires in COVID-19. In the study overall: Donors in the United States, Italy and Spain gave samples during acute or convalescent COVID-19. Sample material is recorded as cDNA or gDNA derived from T cells, B-cell-depleted T cells, or PBMCs.

In the authors' workflow: Nucleated cell counts were estimated from reference gene primer amplification. The repertoire was sequenced with immunoSEQ multiplex PCR; TCRdb's copy has only in-frame clones and lacks some. That table is the source of V, J and clone size, and D and trimming were worked out from the DNA. Counted here are approximately 400,000 clones, roughly 77% occurring once; the ten biggest clones make up under 1.2%. Sequenced sample: peripheral blood. The clonotype originates from a human donor with acute or convalescent COVID-19. The donor label of this sample is uncertain.

DNA for the CDR3: TGTGCCAGCAGCTTTGGGCAAAACGTTGGCTACACCTTC. Translated: CASSFGQNVGYTF. J is TRBJ1-2 and V is TRBV7-9, with no clear D. Germline CDR1 reads SEHNR; CDR2 reads FQNEAQ (reference sequence). Deletions cut 3 bases from V and 7 bases from J, with 12 bases between. There are 13 residues in the CDR3.